These T cell receptor beta chains were read from a single sample in a study of identical twins. Using its own MiXCR run on the 5' RACE reads, TCRdb lists one record per CDR3 protein. The table includes nearly 900,000 distinct CDR3 sequences, 9% to 15% detected once. The same specimen was also included in a second study, on yellow fever vaccine responses in identical twins.

The specimen was PBMCs. Source of these receptors: a woman between 18 and 29 years old in good health. Both conserved end residues are trimmed from each CDR3. The D gene is left open where the match is weak.

TRBJ2-1 | TRBV15 | . | ATSRDSASLNEQF
TRBJ2-1 | TRBV7-6 | . | ASSSGQTGPSSYNEQF
TRBJ2-1 | TRBV28 | TRBD2 | ASRYSGTSGYNEQF
TRBJ2-1 | TRBV24-1 | . | ATSDTGFSYNEQF
TRBJ2-2 | TRBV7-6 | . | ASGLASNTGELF
TRBJ1-6 | TRBV12-3/TRBV12-4 | . | ASSSTQGGGNSPLH
TRBJ2-7 | TRBV27 | . | ASSFRQTYEQY
TRBJ1-2 | TRBV6-1 | TRBD1 | ASSSYLGQGYGYT
TRBJ2-7 | TRBV18 | . | ASSLIHPYEQY
TRBJ2-1 | TRBV6-5 | TRBD2 | ASSSAQRLAGIEQF
TRBJ2-2 | TRBV7-9 | TRBD2 | ASSPARMVAGAPGELF
TRBJ2-7 | TRBV20-1 | . | SARGLAESSYEQY
TRBJ2-1 | TRBV9 | . | ASSAPLGKLSYNEQF
TRBJ2-6 | TRBV12-3/TRBV12-4 | TRBD1 | ASSRTGDRNSGANVLT
TRBJ2-7 | TRBV27 | . | ASSLFGDEQY
TRBJ2-1 | TRBV10-3 | TRBD2 | AISTTSGYYNEQF
TRBJ2-3 | TRBV4-2 | . | ASSQVGGEATQY
TRBJ2-1 | TRBV3-1 | . | ASSQLDILQGEQF
TRBJ1-1 | TRBV20-1 | . | SAPSRVMNTEAF
TRBJ2-5 | TRBV10-3 | . | AISEEGVRETQY
TRBJ2-2 | TRBV4-2 | . | ASSQDRFTGELF
TRBJ2-1 | TRBV29-1 | TRBD2 | STPGLAGVAYNEQF
TRBJ2-4 | TRBV15 | TRBD2 | ATSRDVGGAKNIQY
TRBJ1-1 | TRBV29-1 | TRBD1 | SVDIGGGGKVAF
TRBJ1-2 | TRBV12-3/TRBV12-4 | . | ASAWGGFNGYT
TRBJ1-2 | TRBV12-3/TRBV12-4 | TRBD1 | ASRPPGQGAYGYT
TRBJ2-7 | TRBV10-3 | TRBD2 | AISESAGAGYEQY
TRBJ2-1 | TRBV24-1 | . | ATSDSGVRVNEQF
TRBJ1-1 | TRBV6-5 | . | ASSYSGGRGGTEAF
TRBJ2-3 | TRBV4-1 | TRBD1 | ASSRGTGEHTQY
TRBJ2-3 | TRBV19 | TRBD2 | ASSTWTSGRRTDTQY
TRBJ2-2 | TRBV6-4 | TRBD2 | ASSDEVSGRAFIGELF
TRBJ2-7 | TRBV4-1 | . | ASGRTPRDEQY
TRBJ1-2 | TRBV6-1 | . | ASSGRGTNYGYT
TRBJ2-5 | TRBV6-1 | . | ASSPSVGGQETQY
TRBJ2-1 | TRBV4-1 | . | ASSQTPGEVNSYNEQF
TRBJ1-6 | TRBV4-1 | TRBD1 | ASSPGTGVSDNSPLH
TRBJ2-7 | TRBV18 | TRBD1 | ASSPRTGGYEQY
TRBJ2-3 | TRBV7-9 | . | ASSSSDGAGLTDTQY
TRBJ1-1 | TRBV19 | TRBD1 | ASSIWGQGTNTEAF
TRBJ2-3 | TRBV7-9 | . | ASSSSTSSTDTQY
TRBJ1-5 | TRBV10-3 | . | AISENRDSNQPQH
TRBJ2-7 | TRBV20-1 | TRBD2 | SAKDLRPGTIPGEQY
TRBJ2-7 | TRBV28 | TRBD1 | ASHGQGIYEQY
TRBJ2-7 | TRBV7-9 | . | ASSLVGNTGSYEQY
TRBJ2-1 | TRBV11-1 | TRBD1 | ASSLGPSQTGALRYNEQF
TRBJ2-1 | TRBV4-1 | TRBD1 | ASSHLQGAWDEQF
TRBJ1-2 | TRBV29-1 | TRBD1 | SVEGTGQGSGYT
TRBJ2-3 | TRBV2 | . | ASSEEGTRTDTQY
TRBJ2-5 | TRBV12-3/TRBV12-4 | TRBD2 | ASSPSRLAGGAGETQY
TRBJ1-1 | TRBV11-2 | . | ASSLTFRAGTEAF
TRBJ2-2 | TRBV7-7 | TRBD2 | ASTRLAGMNTGELF
TRBJ1-1 | TRBV7-2 | TRBD1 | ASSTAGGPGNTEAF
TRBJ1-5 | TRBV28 | . | ASSGPTDYYSNQPQH
TRBJ2-1 | TRBV18 | . | ASSPGFPYNEQF
TRBJ2-1 | TRBV3-1 | TRBD2 | ASSPQPGLATNEQF
TRBJ2-3 | TRBV28 | . | ASSDAGTTDTQY
TRBJ2-1 | TRBV10-3 | TRBD2 | AISESRREGAVYNEQF